The subject of this entry is one TCR beta chain. Its matching antigen is unknown. The length of the CDR3 is 13 residues. Germline V CDR1 and CDR2: MNHEY, SMNVEV (reference sequence). The germline V and J ends were trimmed by 5 bases and 2 bases, with 8 bases remaining between them. Using immunoSEQ multiplex PCR, the repertoire was profiled, and TCRdb retains in-frame clones only, with some absent. The repertoire holds hundreds of thousands of clones, with around 90% as singletons. The sample comes from a study of shared clonotypes between healthy human individuals. Whole-study results and caveats: Genetic and exposure-history diversity was limited by the few donors.

The sequence was collected from a man between 18 and 29 years old in good health. The sequencing sample was made of memory CD8+ T cells sorted from blood. Noted subset: CD45RO+ cells pooled with CCR7-negative TemRA cells. This sequence joins TRBV27 and TRBJ2-3; D gene unclear. The CDR3 nucleotides are TGTGCCAGCAGTCCCCGAGCCACAGATACGCAGTATTTT. The encoded protein is CASSPRATDTQYF.